This T cell receptor beta chain originates from a study of shared clonotypes between healthy human individuals. V was shortened by 5 bases and J by 6 bases, with 9 bases between the two germline ends. Germline assignment: CDR1 SGHTA and CDR2 FQGNSA. CDR3 length equals 12 residues. The method was immunoSEQ multiplex PCR; TCRdb's version includes in-frame clones alone and lacks a portion of them. The profile shows hundreds of thousands of clones, approximately 95% of them singletons. Material for sequencing was naive CD4+ T cells sorted from blood. Stated subset: CD45RA+ positively selected. The V and J genes are TRBV7-2 and TRBJ2-3, with a possible D match to TRBD2 (5 bases). The sequence was collected from a woman in her 30s in good health. CDR3 sequence reads: CASSPRGDTQYF. For the CDR3, the DNA is TGTGCCAGCAGCCCCCGCGGGGATACGCAGTATTTT. The whole variable domain, remainder taken from reference TRBV7-2 and TRBJ2-3, is GAGVSQSPSNKVTEKGKDVELRCDPISGHTALYWYRQSLGQGLEFLIYFQGNSAPDKSGLPSDRFSAERTGGSVSTLTIQRTQQEDSAVYLCASSPRGDTQYFGPGTRLTVL.